The clone carrying this T cell receptor beta chain turned up a few times. Time point defined: patch test 2, 6 weeks after DPC sensitization. The treatment is: therapeutic diphenylcyclopropenone sensitization with weekly scalp DPC. These data originate in a study of human T cells and chemical hapten exposure. Study in general: Among samples, TCR yields varied mainly because of small differences in pooled library volume.

Each CDR3 protein is one row after TCRdb ran MiXCR on the RACE reads. Among about 400,000 distinct CDR3 sequences, around 6% were seen once, and the ten largest hold about 6%. This CDR3 has 14 amino acids. V was cut by 4 bases and J by 8 bases, with 17 bases left in between. The sequencing here drew on whole blood, taken in connection with sensitization to the hapten diphenylcyclopropenone (DPC). This TCR derives from a woman younger than 35 with alopecia areata. Some clones in this sample may be carry-over from other donors' samples. V gene TRBV12-3 or TRBV12-4 combines with J gene TRBJ1-2; D perhaps matches TRBD1 (5 bases). CDR3 protein: CASSWIRDGSGYTF. The CDR3 DNA reads as TGTGCCAGCAGTTGGATCAGGGACGGGTCCGGCTACACCTTC.